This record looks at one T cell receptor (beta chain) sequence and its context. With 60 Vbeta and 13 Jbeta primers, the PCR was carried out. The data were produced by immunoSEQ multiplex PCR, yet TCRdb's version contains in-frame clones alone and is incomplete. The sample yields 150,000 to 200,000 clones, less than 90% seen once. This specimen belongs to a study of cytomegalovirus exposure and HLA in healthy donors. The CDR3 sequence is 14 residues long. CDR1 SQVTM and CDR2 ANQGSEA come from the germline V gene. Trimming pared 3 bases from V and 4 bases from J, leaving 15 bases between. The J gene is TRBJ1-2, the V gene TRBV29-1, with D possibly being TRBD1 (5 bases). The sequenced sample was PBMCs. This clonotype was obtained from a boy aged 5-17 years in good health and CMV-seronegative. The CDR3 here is CSVDYGRATYGYTF. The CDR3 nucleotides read TGCAGCGTTGACTACGGCAGGGCTACCTATGGCTACACCTTC.